These T cell receptor beta chains were read from a single sample in a study of T cell responses to AZD1222 COVID-19 vaccine. The repertoire was sequenced with immunoSEQ multiplex PCR; TCRdb's copy has only in-frame clones and lacks some. The sample records around 94,000 clones, nearly 90% being singletons. The input for sequencing was peripheral blood, taken on day 0 of AZD1222 vaccination. The receptor set was obtained from an adult in good health. The conserved cysteine and the conserved F or W are not part of the CDR3 here. D genes are given only for firm matches.

V	D	CDR3
TRBV19	TRBD1	ASSMSAGQGPYGYT
TRBV5-1	-	ASSLEADNEKLF
TRBV18	TRBD1	ASSLTQGNNEQF
TRBV7-8	-	ASSPQGNTEAF
TRBV6-5	-	ASSFGLGGEQY
TRBV5-4	-	ASSLVSGETQY
TRBV15	TRBD1	ATSPGGNNSPLH
TRBV3-1/TRBV3-2	-	ASSHPRINYGYT
TRBV5-8	TRBD1	ASSTGQTRITDTQY
TRBV7-8	TRBD1	ASSLVFYGDSSYNEQF
TRBV6-5	TRBD2	ASSWTRGYEQY
TRBV7-3	-	ASSLMPETDTQY
TRBV5-1	TRBD1	ASSLISGTGMDEQF
TRBV6-5	-	ASSYVQGSTEAF
TRBV5-1	-	ASTPSRGRGAEAF
TRBV7-8	TRBD1	ASSQGTGNNEQF
TRBV5-8	-	ASSLDRNTEAF
TRBV19	TRBD1	ASSIDGTGSTGELF
TRBV19	-	ASSIGSEKLF
TRBV9	-	ASSPLQGVGELF
TRBV28	-	ASSFSSGANVLT
TRBV5-1	TRBD2	ASSLGLAGGFSYNEQF
TRBV7-9	-	ASSRDGSYEQY
TRBV2	-	ASRGGAFYGYT
TRBV9	-	ASSVATGGSGANVLT
TRBV9	TRBD2	ASSPRGWTSATYRDEQY
TRBV3-1/TRBV3-2	-	ASSQETGGLF
TRBV12-5	-	ASGSDIGNEAF
TRBV27	-	ASRAGPFEAF
TRBV5-4	-	ASSSGTVGLYEQY
TRBV5-1	TRBD2	ASRVAGVETQY
TRBV2	TRBD2	ASAGRGASYEQY
TRBV28	-	ASSFADTYTEAF
TRBV27	TRBD2	ASAPPGVAGTDTQY
TRBV6-1	-	ASSDPTLTHTEAF
TRBV7-2	-	ASSWSPDLNTQY
TRBV7-6	-	ASSLGQNPRDSYGYT
TRBV9	-	ASSVQGYTDTQY
TRBV3-1/TRBV3-2	-	ASSPTVYQETQY
TRBV7-2	-	ASSKQGQTEGYT
TRBV6-5	-	ASSYSVAGEKLF
TRBV18	-	ASSPMDLGTGELF
TRBV30	-	AWNLGGLETQY
TRBV7-9	TRBD2	ASSSGLASSPETQY
TRBV5-1	TRBD1	ASSNRGNTGELF